Below, 2 T cell receptor beta chains from the same sample are listed, as sequenced in a study of blood T cell repertoires in COVID-19. The data were produced by immunoSEQ multiplex PCR, yet TCRdb's version contains in-frame clones alone and is incomplete. The repertoire holds tens of thousands of clones, with more than 80% as singletons. Sequencing was carried out using peripheral blood. Receptors were obtained from a human donor in a cohort sampled during active COVID-19.

The V call is TRBV28, the J call TRBJ1-2, with D maybe TRBD1 (6 bases). CDR1 MDHEN and CDR2 SYDVKM come from the germline V gene. V gave up 4 bases and J gave up 2 bases, with 11 bases separating them. This CDR3 contains 14 residues. In nucleotides, the CDR3 is TGTGCCAGCAGTTGGGGGCAGGAGAACTATGGCTACACCTTC. It codes for CASSWGQENYGYTF.

The chain combines TRBV7-9 with TRBJ1-5; D is perhaps TRBD1 (5 bases). The CDR3 has 14 residues. V lost 3 bases and J 0 bases, leaving 6 bases between the germline ends. Germline CDR1 reads SEHNR; CDR2 reads FQNEAQ (reference sequence). CDR3 nucleotides: TGTGCCAGCAGCTTCGACAGTAGCAATCAGCCCCAGCATTTT. Its protein is CASSFDSSNQPQHF.